This TCR beta chain was sequenced during a study of glioma-infiltrating T cells. This clonotype has ten or more counts. Its antigen is undetermined. Amplification of TCR alpha and beta CDR3 regions from RNA used iRepertoire nested multiplex PCR. For one-step reverse transcription and amplification, about 90-450 ng of tissue mRNA or PBMC total RNA was used. MiXCR, applied by TCRdb to the multiplex PCR reads, yields one record per CDR3 protein. The data hold about 380,000 distinct CDR3 sequences, with more than 35% observed a single time. Trimming at V came to 6 bases and at J to 4 bases, leaving 8 bases not matched to a gene. The CDR3 has 14 residues. CDR1 DFQATT and CDR2 SNEGSKA come from the germline V gene (reference sequence). Points from the study as a whole: Signature shared blood CDR3 motifs were enriched in low-divergence and depleted in high-divergence patients. Tissue and blood shared very few CDR3 sequences.

This TCR derives from a human donor with low-grade glioma or glioblastoma, undergoing nonglioma brain surgery, or in good health (not recorded which). V usage is TRBV20-1 and J usage is TRBJ2-1; TRBD2 agrees at 8 bases. The sequenced material came from glioma tissue, nonneoplastic brain tissue, or PBMCs (not recorded which). CDR3 DNA sequence: TGCAGTGCCCCGTCCACTAGCGGATACAATGAGCAGTTCTTC. This sequence encodes CSAPSTSGYNEQFF.